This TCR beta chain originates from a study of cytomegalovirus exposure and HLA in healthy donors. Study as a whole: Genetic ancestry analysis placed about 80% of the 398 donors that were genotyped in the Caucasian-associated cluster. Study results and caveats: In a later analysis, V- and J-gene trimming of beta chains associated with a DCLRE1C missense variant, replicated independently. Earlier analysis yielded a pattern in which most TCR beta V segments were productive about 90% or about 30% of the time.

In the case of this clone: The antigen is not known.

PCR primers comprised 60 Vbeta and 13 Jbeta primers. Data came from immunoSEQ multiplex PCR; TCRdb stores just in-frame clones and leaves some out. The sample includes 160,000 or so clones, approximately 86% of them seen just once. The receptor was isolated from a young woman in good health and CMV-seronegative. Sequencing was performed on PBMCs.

In nucleotides, the CDR3 is TGTGCCAGCTTTCCGCGGAACTGGTATAGCAATCAGCCCCAGCATTTT. Protein: CASFPRNWYSNQPQHF. The chain employs TRBV28 and TRBJ1-5; D is undetermined. The length of the CDR3 is 16 residues. The V and J ends lost 8 bases and 0 bases respectively, with 17 bases between them. Per germline, CDR1 MDHEN and CDR2 SYDVKM.